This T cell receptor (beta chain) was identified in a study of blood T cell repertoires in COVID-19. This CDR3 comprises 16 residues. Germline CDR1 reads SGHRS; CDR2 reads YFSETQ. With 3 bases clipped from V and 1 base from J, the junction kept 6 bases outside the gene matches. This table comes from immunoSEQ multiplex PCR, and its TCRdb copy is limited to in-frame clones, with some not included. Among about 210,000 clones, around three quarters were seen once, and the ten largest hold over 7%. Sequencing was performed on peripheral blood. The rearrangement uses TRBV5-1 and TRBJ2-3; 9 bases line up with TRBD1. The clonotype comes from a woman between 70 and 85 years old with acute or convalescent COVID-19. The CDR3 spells CASSSGQGRGTDTQYF. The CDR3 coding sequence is TGCGCCAGCAGCTCGGGACAGGGAAGGGGCACAGATACGCAGTATTTT.